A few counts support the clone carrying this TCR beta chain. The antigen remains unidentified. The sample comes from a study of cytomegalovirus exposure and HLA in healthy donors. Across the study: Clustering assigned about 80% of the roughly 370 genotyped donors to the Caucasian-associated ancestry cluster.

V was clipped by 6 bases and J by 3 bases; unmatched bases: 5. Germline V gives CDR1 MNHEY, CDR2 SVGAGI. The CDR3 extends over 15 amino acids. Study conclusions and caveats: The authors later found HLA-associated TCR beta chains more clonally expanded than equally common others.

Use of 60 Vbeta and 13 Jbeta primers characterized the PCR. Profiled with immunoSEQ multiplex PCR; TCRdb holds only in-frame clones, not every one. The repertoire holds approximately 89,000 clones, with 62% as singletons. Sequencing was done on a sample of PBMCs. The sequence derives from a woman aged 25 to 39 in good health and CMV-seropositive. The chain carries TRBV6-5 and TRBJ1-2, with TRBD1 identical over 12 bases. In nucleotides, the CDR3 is TGTGCCAGCAGCAGGGGACAGGGGGCTCACTATGGCTACACCTTC. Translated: CASSRGQGAHYGYTF.